The next 6 T cell receptor beta chains were all read from a single sample in a study of cytomegalovirus exposure and HLA in healthy donors. The PCR used 60 Vbeta and 13 Jbeta primers. The table came from immunoSEQ multiplex PCR; TCRdb's copy has only in-frame clones and leaves some out. The sample records 130,000 or so clones, around 77% being singletons. The material sequenced was PBMCs. Receptor source: a woman in her fifties or sixties in good health and CMV-seronegative.

The chain joins TRBV19 to TRBJ2-2; unclear D gene. The CDR3 extends over 14 amino acids. Trimming pared 2 bases from V and 2 bases from J, leaving 6 bases between. Germline V lookup: CDR1 LNHDA, CDR2 SQIVND (reference sequence). In nucleotides, the CDR3 is TGTGCCAGTAGTATATCAGGAAACACCGGGGAGCTGTTTTTT. This codes for CASSISGNTGELFF.

The chain joins TRBV5-6 to TRBJ2-2; TRBD2 is a possible D gene (5 bases). The CDR3 consists of 14 residues. Germline CDR1 is SGHDT and CDR2 is YYEEEE. V shed 2 bases and J shed 4 bases, with 9 bases lying between them. The CDR3 sequence: CASSFRAGTGELFF. The CDR3 DNA reads TGTGCCAGCAGCTTCCGGGCGGGCACCGGGGAGCTGTTTTTT.

V gene TRBV18 combines with J gene TRBJ2-1; the D gene is possibly TRBD1 (6 bases). CDR3 length: 18 residues. Germline-derived CDR1 and CDR2 are KGHSH and LQKENI. V gave up 3 bases and J gave up 0 bases, with 18 bases separating them. CDR3 in DNA: TGTGCCAGCTCACCGTCGGACAGCCGATCTAACTCCTACAATGAGCAGTTCTTC. Translating it yields CASSPSDSRSNSYNEQFF.

The CDR3 region is CASSPSPPLAGARSGEQFF. The DNA for the CDR3 is TGTGCCAGCAGTCCCTCCCCCCCGCTAGCGGGAGCCCGAAGCGGTGAGCAGTTCTTC. The rearrangement joins TRBV27 to TRBJ2-1; 10 bases map to TRBD2. V trimming: 5 bases; J trimming: 9 bases; junction bases outside the gene matches: 22. This CDR3 spans 19 amino acids. Germline V gene data show CDR1 as MNHEY and CDR2 as SMNVEV (reference sequence).

J is TRBJ1-3 and V is TRBV28; a weak D match, TRBD1 (6 bases). V was trimmed by 6 bases and J by 1 base, leaving 13 bases between them. Germline V gives CDR1 MDHEN, CDR2 SYDVKM. The CDR3 length is 15 residues. CDR3 sequence reads: CASSPPRGSGNTIYF. The CDR3 coding sequence is TGTGCCAGCAGCCCACCCAGGGGATCTGGAAACACCATATATTTT.

This chain connects TRBV7-2 to TRBJ1-2, with 9 bases that match TRBD1. CDR1 SGHTA and CDR2 FQGNSA come from the germline V gene. J lost 4 bases, V lost 2 bases, and 8 bases had no gene match. This CDR3 has 16 residues. CDR3 sequence: CASSLSTGGAGYGYTF. The DNA of the CDR3 is TGTGCCAGCAGCTTAAGTACAGGGGGCGCCGGCTATGGCTACACCTTC.